Listed below are T cell receptor beta chains from one sample, sequenced in a study of T cell responses to AZD1222 COVID-19 vaccine. TCRdb's table, derived via immunoSEQ multiplex PCR, lists solely in-frame clones and lacks some. The sample has 60,000 to 65,000 clones; about 83% are singletons. The sample was peripheral blood, taken on day 0 of AZD1222 vaccination. All receptors come from an adult in good health. The CDR3 runs from the conserved cysteine through the conserved F or W. D genes are given only for firm matches. Only some rows state a clone size, as once, few, many or a class for expanded clones.

abundance	v_gene	j_gene	d_gene	CDR3nt	CDR3aa
-	TRBV5-6	TRBJ2-5	TRBD1	TGTGCCAGCAGCTTGGCCCCGACAGGGGAGACCCAGTACTTC	CASSLAPTGETQYF
-	TRBV5-5	TRBJ2-1	TRBD1	TGTGCCAGCAGCTGGACAGGGACGAGACTCAATGAGCAGTTCTTC	CASSWTGTRLNEQFF
-	TRBV27	TRBJ2-1	TRBD1	TGTGCCAGCAGTTCCGGACAGGGGGCGAACAATGAGCAGTTCTTC	CASSSGQGANNEQFF
once	TRBV28	TRBJ1-2	-	TGTGCCAGCAGGCCAAGCGGGCAGGGAAGTATCTACACCTTC	CASRPSGQGSIYTF
-	TRBV2	TRBJ1-3	-	TGTGCCAGCAGTGAAGACCTCTCTGGAAACACCATATATTTT	CASSEDLSGNTIYF
-	TRBV5-1	TRBJ2-7	TRBD1	TGCGCCAGCAGCTTAGGACAGGGGGTCGCCTACGAGCAGTACTTC	CASSLGQGVAYEQYF
once	TRBV6-6	TRBJ2-7	-	TGTGCCTCCCAGCAAGTGGGACTCCTCTCCTACGAGCAGTACTTC	CASQQVGLLSYEQYF
few	TRBV2	TRBJ2-5	-	TGTGCCAGCAGTGAAGCGGCGGAGACCCAGTACTTC	CASSEAAETQYF
medium-sized	TRBV7-9	TRBJ1-5	-	TGTGCCAGCAGCCAGAGCGAACGGCCCCAGCATTTT	CASSQSERPQHF
-	TRBV5-3	TRBJ2-1	TRBD2	TGTGCCAGAAGCATTAGAGCGGGGGACTACAATGAGCAGTTCTTC	CARSIRAGDYNEQFF
-	TRBV7-6	TRBJ2-7	-	TGTGCCAGCAGCTTAGGCGGGGTAGGGCTCTACGAGCAGTACTTC	CASSLGGVGLYEQYF
-	TRBV7-9	TRBJ1-2	TRBD1	TGTGCCAGCAGCTTAGGCCGGGACAGGGGGTTGTATGGCTACACCTTC	CASSLGRDRGLYGYTF
-	TRBV7-9	TRBJ1-3	-	TGTGCCAGCAGCCCCCGGTTAGGCTCTGGAAACACCATATATTTT	CASSPRLGSGNTIYF
-	TRBV3-1/TRBV3-2	TRBJ1-5	-	TGTGCCAGCAGCCAAGACTCCAGGGTTAAGCAGCCCCAGCATTTT	CASSQDSRVKQPQHF
-	TRBV2	TRBJ1-1	TRBD1	TGTGCCGGAAGGGACAGCTGGACTGAAGCTTTCTTT	CAGRDSWTEAFF
few	TRBV18	TRBJ1-5	-	TGTGCCAGCTCGCCAGGGTTTCAGCCCCAGCATTTT	CASSPGFQPQHF
once	TRBV19	TRBJ1-2	TRBD1	TGTGCCAGTAGTATCCCGCGACAGGGTGGATATGGCTACACCTTC	CASSIPRQGGYGYTF
-	TRBV18	TRBJ1-2	TRBD1	TGTGCCAGCTCGCTTAGGGACAGCTATGGCTACACCTTC	CASSLRDSYGYTF
few	TRBV9	TRBJ1-5	-	TGTGCCAGCAGCGCAGATAGCAATCAGCCCCAGCATTTT	CASSADSNQPQHF
-	TRBV7-6	TRBJ1-2	TRBD1	TGTGCCAGCAGTATCCACCGGGACAGGGACTTTTATGGCTACACCTTC	CASSIHRDRDFYGYTF
-	TRBV5-1	TRBJ2-1	-	TGCGCCAGCAGCTTGGTCTCTAGGCTAGGTGAGCAGTTCTTC	CASSLVSRLGEQFF
-	TRBV7-2	TRBJ2-7	-	TGTGCCAGCAGCCCCCGGCCCGGGACCTCCTACGAGCAGTACTTC	CASSPRPGTSYEQYF
-	TRBV11-2	TRBJ2-2	-	TGTGCCAGCAGTTTGGGGACCAACACCGGGGAGCTGTTTTTT	CASSLGTNTGELFF
once	TRBV4-1	TRBJ1-2	-	TGCGCCAGCAGCCAAGAAAGGGGCTATGGCTACACCTTC	CASSQERGYGYTF
-	TRBV6-6	TRBJ2-7	TRBD1	TGTGCCAGCAGTCCCCCAGGGGGAGACGAGCAGTACTTC	CASSPPGGDEQYF
-	TRBV25-1	TRBJ2-7	-	TGTGCCAGCAGTGAATACGGACAGAGCTACGAGCAGTACTTC	CASSEYGQSYEQYF
-	TRBV29-1	TRBJ1-2	-	TGCAGCGTTAGTAGCTATGGCTACACCTTC	CSVSSYGYTF
-	TRBV19	TRBJ1-2	-	TGTGCCAGTCGGACGGGTAACTATGGCTACACCTTC	CASRTGNYGYTF
-	TRBV9	TRBJ1-3	-	TGTGCCAGCAGCGTAGGCGCCGGAAGCTCTGGAAACACCATATATTTT	CASSVGAGSSGNTIYF
-	TRBV18	TRBJ1-6	-	TGTGCCAGCTCACCGCCATCGCAGGATTCACCCCTCCACTTT	CASSPPSQDSPLHF
-	TRBV6-6	TRBJ2-5	-	TGTGCCAGCACCGCGGTTGGAGTCCGAGAGACCCAGTACTTC	CASTAVGVRETQYF
-	TRBV18	TRBJ2-2	-	TGTGCCAGCTCACCTTGGTACACCGCGAACACCGGGGAGCTGTTTTTT	CASSPWYTANTGELFF
-	TRBV6-1	TRBJ2-4	TRBD1	TGTGCCAGCAGTGAAGCCTTGGGACAGAGTAAAAACATTCAGTACTTC	CASSEALGQSKNIQYF
-	TRBV4-2	TRBJ2-3	TRBD2	TGTGCCAGCAGCCAAGATTCCTTACTAGCGGGGGCTCGCACAGATACGCAGTATTTT	CASSQDSLLAGARTDTQYF
-	TRBV12-3/TRBV12-4	TRBJ1-2	TRBD1	TGTGCCAGCAGTCCCGGGACAGGCGGCTACACCTTC	CASSPGTGGYTF
-	TRBV5-1	TRBJ1-2	-	TGCGCCAGCAGCTTGGACAGGGTGAGGGTTGATGGCTACACCTTC	CASSLDRVRVDGYTF
-	TRBV6-1	TRBJ1-2	-	TGTGCCAGCAGTGAACTCCCTAACTATGGCTACACCTTC	CASSELPNYGYTF
-	TRBV11-2	TRBJ1-5	-	TGTGCCAGCAGCTTAGACATTGGCAATCAGCCCCAGCATTTT	CASSLDIGNQPQHF
few	TRBV9	TRBJ2-3	TRBD2	TGTGCCAGCAGCGTAGTGAGCGGGGGGAGCACAGATACGCAGTATTTT	CASSVVSGGSTDTQYF
once	TRBV6-7	TRBJ1-1	-	TGTGCCAGTCGACACACCGGGGGGAACACTGAAGCTTTCTTT	CASRHTGGNTEAFF
-	TRBV12-3/TRBV12-4	TRBJ2-7	-	TGTGCCAGCAGCCCATGGGACTCCTACGAGCAGTACTTC	CASSPWDSYEQYF
-	TRBV7-8	TRBJ2-7	-	TGTGCCAGCAGCTTAACAGTACACCACGAGCAGTACTTC	CASSLTVHHEQYF
few	TRBV6-4	TRBJ2-2	-	TGTGCCAGCAGAGTAAGCGGCGCGGCCGGGGAGCTGTTTTTT	CASRVSGAAGELFF
-	TRBV19	TRBJ1-1	TRBD1	TGTGCCAGTAGTATCATCAGGGGGCAGTTTATTGGAGCTTTCTTT	CASSIIRGQFIGAFF
medium-sized	TRBV5-1	TRBJ2-3	TRBD1	TGCGCCAGCAGCTTGGGGGACAGGGAGACAGATACGCAGTATTTT	CASSLGDRETDTQYF